These 13 T cell receptor beta chains were all obtained from the same sample, sequenced in a study of T cells after yellow fever vaccination. One entry per CDR3 protein, called by TCRdb with MiXCR from the 5' RACE reads. The sample shows around 300,000 distinct CDR3 sequences, 4% to 5.5% of them seen only once. The source was PBMCs, collected 15 days after the yellow fever booster vaccination. The receptors derive from a man younger than 35 who received the YFV17D yellow fever vaccine.

In its sample, this clonotype was seen a few times. The chain combines TRBV5-1 with TRBJ1-4; D ambiguous. CDR1 is SGHRS and CDR2 is YFSETQ in the germline V gene. V dropped 0 bases and J dropped 6 bases, with 6 bases sitting between them. CDR3 length: 13 residues. The CDR3 sequence is CASSLADHEKLFF. Here the CDR3 DNA reads TGCGCCAGCAGCTTGGCTGACCATGAAAAACTGTTTTTT. Drawing the rest from reference TRBV5-1 and TRBJ1-4, the complete variable domain is KAGVTQTPRYLIKTRGQQVTLSCSPISGHRSVSWYQQTPGQGLQFLFEYFSETQRNKGNFPGRFSGRQFSNSRSEMNVSTLELGDSALYLCASSLADHEKLFFGSGTQLSVL.

This clonotype was observed at least ten times. The rearrangement links TRBV2 to TRBJ2-7, with 9 bases matching TRBD2. This CDR3 has 14 residues. From germline, CDR1 is SNHLY and CDR2 FYNNEI. With 4 bases clipped from V and 2 bases from J, the junction kept 3 bases outside the gene matches. The CDR3 is CASSARTSAYEQYF. The CDR3, as DNA: TGTGCCAGCAGTGCTCGGACTAGCGCCTACGAGCAGTACTTC.

This clonotype was found a few times. V usage is TRBV27 and J usage is TRBJ1-1; 8 bases fit TRBD1. V shed 6 bases, J shed 9 bases, and the junction held 3 bases outside the gene matches. The CDR3 totals 11 residues. Germline V CDR1 and CDR2: MNHEY, SMNVEV (reference sequence). The CDR3 DNA reads as TGTGCCAGCAGCCAGGGGGCGCAAGCTTTCTTT. It translates to CASSQGAQAFF.

The chain couples TRBV10-2 to TRBJ2-6, with 9 nucleotides matching TRBD1. This CDR3 has 16 amino acids. Per the germline V gene, CDR1 is WSHSY and CDR2 is SAAADI. Trimming took 7 bases from V and 2 from J; bases not matched to a gene: 6. The CDR3 DNA is TGCGCCAGCACCCACGACAGGGGGACTGGGGCCAACGTCCTGACTTTC. Translation: CASTHDRGTGANVLTF.

This clonotype was observed at least ten times. This chain connects TRBV6-6 to TRBJ2-7; 7 bases map to TRBD1. J gave up 6 bases and V 2 bases, and 4 bases lay outside the gene matches. Per germline, CDR1 MNHNY and CDR2 SVGAGI (reference sequence). There are 13 residues in the CDR3. CDR3 sequence (DNA): TGTGCCAGCAGTTACGAAAGGGGGCCCGAGCAGTACGTC. Translated: CASSYERGPEQYV.

In its sample, this clonotype was seen a few times. This chain connects TRBV7-9 to TRBJ2-1; TRBD1 might be the D (8 bases). This CDR3 region has 13 residues. V lost 6 bases and J 10 bases, leaving 16 bases between the germline ends. Germline CDR1 is SEHNR and CDR2 is FQNEAQ (reference sequence). This CDR3 is CASRSTGEGEQFF. The CDR3 DNA follows: TGTGCCAGCAGATCGACAGGGGAGGGGGAGCAGTTCTTC. Together with reference TRBV7-9 and TRBJ2-1, the CDR3 gives the full variable domain: DTGVSQNPRHKITKRGQNVTFRCDPISEHNRLYWYRQTLGQGPEFLTYFQNEAQLEKSRLLSDRFSAERPKGSFSTLEIQRTEQGDSAMYLCASRSTGEGEQFFGPGTRLTVL.

This clonotype appeared a few times. V gene TRBV4-2 combines with J gene TRBJ1-2, with D possibly matching TRBD1 (6 bases). Trimming stripped 0 bases from V and 14 bases from J, with 19 bases between. The CDR3 spans 14 residues. The germline CDR1 and CDR2 sequences are LGHNA and YNFKEQ. CDR3 in DNA: TGTGCCAGCAGCCAAGATCTGGAAGGCGCGGGGGCGACCTTC. It yields the protein CASSQDLEGAGATF.

The genes are TRBV7-2 and TRBJ1-3; D remains unclear. The CDR3 runs 15 residues. CDR1 and CDR2 from the germline V gene are SGHTA and FQGNSA. V lost 6 bases, J lost 4 bases, and 16 bases lay in between. The CDR3 sequence: CASSRGPAGGNTIYF. Here the CDR3 DNA reads TGTGCCAGCAGTCGCGGGCCAGCTGGGGGAAACACCATATATTTT.

In its sample, this clonotype was seen many times. The chain couples TRBV12-3 or TRBV12-4 to TRBJ2-5; 7 positions agree with TRBD2. CDR3 length: 16 residues. V lost 1 base and J lost 0; bases outside the gene matches: 5. The CDR3 sequence is CASSLVPSGYQETQYF. CDR3 nucleotide sequence: TGTGCCAGCAGTTTAGTTCCTAGCGGATACCAAGAGACCCAGTACTTC.

This clonotype has at least ten counts. This chain uses TRBV9 with TRBJ2-5; 8 bases line up with TRBD1. CDR1 and CDR2 from the germline V gene are SGDLS and YYNGEE. This CDR3 is 14 amino acids long. Germline trimming cut 4 bases from V and 5 bases from J; bases unmatched to any gene: 7. The CDR3 sequence: CASSQRTGPETQYF. The CDR3 bases are TGTGCCAGCAGCCAAAGGACAGGGCCGGAGACCCAGTACTTC.

This clonotype was counted many times. The CDR3, as DNA: TGCAGCGTTGAAGTCCAGAACGGGGCCAACGTCCTGACTTTC. Its protein is CSVEVQNGANVLTF. The J gene is TRBJ2-6, the V gene TRBV29-1; the D is unclear. This CDR3 comprises 14 residues. The V gene's germline CDR1 is SQVTM and CDR2 ANQGSEA. V shed 1 base and J shed 4 bases, with 8 bases lying between them.

In this sample, this clonotype turned up many times. The gene calls are TRBV4-1 and TRBJ2-3; 7 bases are shared with TRBD2. Germline assignment: CDR1 MGHRA and CDR2 YSYEKL. The CDR3 contains 15 residues. J gave up 1 base and V 1 base, and 2 bases lay outside the gene matches. The CDR3 sequence: CASSQASGGTDTQYF. CDR3 nucleotide sequence: TGCGCCAGCAGCCAAGCCAGCGGGGGCACAGATACGCAGTATTTT.

In its sample, this clonotype was seen many times. V is TRBV5-1 and J is TRBJ2-3; 8 nucleotides line up with TRBD2. V was clipped by 1 base and J by 2 bases; unmatched bases: 3. The CDR3 extends over 15 amino acids. Germline V CDR1 and CDR2: SGHRS, YFSETQ. The CDR3 loop reads CASSLQRGYTDTQYF. The CDR3 DNA sequence: TGCGCCAGCAGCTTGCAGCGGGGGTACACAGATACGCAGTATTTT.